This T cell receptor (beta chain) was found in a study of shared clonotypes between healthy human individuals (dated by TCRdb to the early 2020s). General notes on the study: A few men and two women, aged 18 to 49 years, made up the cohort. Per donor, three plates each were used for CD4 naive and CD4 memory, two for CD8 naive, and one for CD8 memory. The study deeply sequenced blood TCR repertoires of about five healthy adults to estimate repertoire size and the extent of clonotype sharing between individuals. Different laboratories and diverse techniques were used to prepare libraries and sequence TCR repertoires, to increase sequencing depth and limit assay-specific biases. Between about 0.9 and 10 billion PBMCs per donor were obtained by leukapheresis.

Overall study results and their limits: Because the study included a small number of donors, the genetic and exposure-history diversity represented was limited. Only blood was sampled, and tissue TCR repertoires likely differ from those in blood. Pairwise subsampling led to the expectation that sequencing depth would affect the degree of clonotype sharing among donors. Rarefaction of sorted-subset datasets indicated incomplete sequencing despite the large sequencing depth. Compared with non-shared clonotypes, the clonotypes found in all four sorted-subset donors had higher generation probabilities. Larger estimated clonotype richness was generally found for naive subsets than for memory subsets. Roughly 5.2% of naive CD4, 3.5% of naive CD8, around 2.3% of memory CD4, and over 0.35% of memory CD8 clonotypes were shared across several donors.

The germline V gene supplies CDR1 SGHTS and CDR2 YDEGEE. Trimming leaves V shorter by 4 bases and J shorter by 3 bases, with the junction holding 11 bases beyond the gene matches. Reading from cysteine to phenylalanine, the CDR3 counts 16 amino acids. The CDR3 DNA has 48 bases and is translated from base 1. CD8 naive samples were CD45RO-negative cells positively selected for CCR7, giving a CD45RA+CCR7+ population that excluded TemRA cells. The donors were healthy, HIV-negative adults with no recently reported acute infections or vaccinations. Every donor was a Caucasian adult residing in Nashville, Tennessee, USA. Blood was collected by leukapheresis, and PBMCs were isolated by Ficoll-Histopaque density gradient centrifugation and then cryopreserved in liquid nitrogen vapor phase. Purity and quantity of every magnetically sorted T cell population were checked by analytical flow cytometry. Genomic DNA was isolated from each sorted fraction and quantified by UV absorbance on a Nanodrop 2000c.

Using the deep immunoSEQ assay, multiplex PCR amplified TCR CDR3 regions from genomic DNA. Extracted genomic DNA from each cell subset was distributed evenly across all wells of several immunoSEQ 96-well plates, and each plate was treated as a replicate. For sorted subsets, 150 to 250 ng of genomic DNA, equivalent to some 30,000 T cell genomes, went into each replicate PCR. Purified libraries were quantified with a Qubit 3.0 fluorometer, sized on a Bioanalyzer 2100, and re-quantified with the KAPA Library Quantification kit. A separate single-read 150-cycle Illumina NextSeq 550 flow cell was used to sequence each immunoSEQ 96-well plate. The authors' pipeline ran thus. Because the immunoSEQ output held only junctional sequences and lacked quality scores, the filtering could not match the filtering applied to full-length reads. Sequences were annotated with PyIR, a Python wrapper for IgBLAST v1.9, using IMGT germline references to assign V/J genes and CDR3. Reads with weak V/J assignments (E-value above 1e-6), missing CDR3, stop codons, out-of-frame junctions, or ambiguous translated residues were removed. V3J clonotypes were defined as sequences sharing the same inferred V gene, J gene, and CDR3 amino acid sequence. Percentage overlap between repertoires was calculated by dividing the number of shared unique clonotypes by the size of the smaller repertoire. RTK rarefaction, the Chao1 estimator, and Recon v2.1 estimates of unobserved clonotypes were used to assess repertoire richness. Generation probabilities were computed with OLGA for all TCRbeta clonotypes obtained by the gDNA method from several donors. Imported from immuneACCESS, the table was reduced by TCRdb to in-frame sequences with V and J called. These copies leave out some clones; in studies compared against another copy, an unresolved V gene accounts for under half, and the cause of the remainder is not known. V, J and clone size reflect that table, while D and trimming were determined from the DNA. In this sample the table shows about 2 million clones, approximately 95% of which occur a single time. 1.1% of the sample goes to the ten largest clones.

Notes on this clone: It has no known antigen specificity. Base-call qualities are not available, and no considerably larger clone is one nucleotide away.

This clonotype originated in a man aged 18 to 30 in good health. The sample taken for sequencing was naive CD8+ T cells sorted from blood. The cell subset or site label on this specimen signifies: CD45RA+CCR7+. Recombination connected TRBV5-8 to TRBJ2-7, and TRBD2 aligns with 9 junction nucleotides. The CDR3 protein: CASSRKSGTSIYEQYF. Here is the DNA: TGTGCCAGCAGCCGGAAATCGGGGACTAGCATCTACGAGCAGTACTTC.